This T cell receptor (beta chain) was sequenced in a study of sequential checkpoint blockade in melanoma (dated by TCRdb to about 2019). Describing the broader study: Using 1:1 randomization, the trial assigned patients either to first-line nivolumab followed by ipilimumab (arm A) or to ipilimumab followed by nivolumab (arm B). Maintenance nivolumab came after each of the two trial sequences.

The intended sense of this specimen's treatment or condition label: randomized to nivolumab then ipilimumab (arm A) or the reverse (arm B). None of the patients in the trial had previously been given DNA-damaging chemotherapy. Live CD3+CD8+ cells negative for CD19 and CD56 were sorted from thawed PBMCs on a FACS Aria II flow cytometer. The samples were obtained from melanoma patients enrolled in CheckMate 064, an open-label, randomized phase II trial testing sequential checkpoint blockade. Leukapheresis was used to collect peripheral blood mononuclear cells, which were then purified with Ficoll-Paque and frozen in human serum with 10% DMSO. Purity of sorted blood CD3+CD8+ cells was verified at >98% immediately after sorting, followed by DNA extraction. This clone was seen a handful of times. This clone's antigen is unknown. No quality values exist for individual bases; no much larger clone is one base distant.

What the study reported, not specific to this receptor: Validation of the response-prediction model combining TCR metrics and mutation burden is needed in larger, independent patient cohorts.

The immunoSEQ Assay was used to immunosequence TCRbeta CDR3 regions from genomic DNA. Prior to high-throughput sequencing, genomic DNA was amplified by bias-controlled multiplex PCR. Per the source publication's procedure: To quantify the absolute abundance of each unique TCRbeta CDR3 region, the sequences were collapsed and filtered. Clonality, defined as 1 minus Pielou's evenness, was calculated using productive rearrangements only. Clones with significantly greater frequencies in on-treatment versus baseline samples were identified using a previously published method. In its TCRdb copy, this immuneACCESS table keeps in-frame sequences only and misses some clones. Where compared with another copy, unresolved V genes explain less than half of these, and the others have no known cause. For V, J and clone size, that table is used; D and trimming come from the DNA. The sample contains roughly 13,000 clones, approximately 48% of them found a single time. The ten largest clonotypes hold roughly 16% of the sample.

This clonotype was sampled from a human donor with melanoma. The sequencing here drew on CD8+ T cells sorted from blood (inferred from file names), taken from a patient given nivolumab and ipilimumab in sequence.

The CDR3 is CASSQGVGSYEQYF. DNA sequence: TGTGCCAGCAGCCAGGGGGTAGGCTCCTACGAGCAGTACTTC. The chain is assembled from TRBV6-5 and TRBJ2-7, with TRBD1 identical over 7 junction bases. The CDR3 measures 14 amino acids from cysteine to phenylalanine. Only the CDR3 region is kept as DNA, spanning 42 bases read in frame from base 1. The germline V gene specifies MNHEY as CDR1 and SVGAGI as CDR2. For this chain, trimming is 6 bases at the V end and 0 bases at the J end, and the number of junction bases without a gene match is 5.